The 11 T cell receptor beta chains below all came from one sample that was sequenced in a study of cytomegalovirus exposure and HLA in healthy donors. PCR involved 60 Vbeta and 13 Jbeta primers. Assay used: immunoSEQ multiplex PCR; TCRdb lists only in-frame clones, some missing. Among about 190,000 clones listed, 70% to 80% were seen once. The sequenced sample consisted of PBMCs. The origin of the receptors is a woman younger than 45 in good health and CMV-seropositive.

This clone was observed a handful of times. The chain combines TRBV28 with TRBJ1-4, with D hard to call. V lost 4 bases to trimming and J lost 0 bases, with 9 bases between them. The germline V gene has CDR1 MDHEN and CDR2 SYDVKM. This CDR3 contains 15 residues. The CDR3 loop reads CASSSPISTNEKLFF. Written as DNA, the CDR3 is TGTGCCAGCAGTTCCCCCATTTCAACTAATGAAAAACTGTTTTTT.

The gene calls are TRBV10-3 and TRBJ2-2; maybe TRBD1 (5 bases). The V end lost 6 bases, the J end lost 4 bases, and 12 bases lay between the germline ends. CDR3 length equals 14 residues. Per germline, CDR1 ENHRY and CDR2 SYGVKD. This CDR3 is CAIRMAGITGELFF. The CDR3, as DNA: TGTGCCATCAGGATGGCAGGGATCACCGGGGAGCTGTTTTTT.

The chain links TRBV14 to TRBJ2-5; possibly TRBD1 for D (7 bases). Germline CDR1 is SGHDN and CDR2 is FVKESK. This CDR3 is 16 amino acids long. The V end lost 4 bases, the J end lost 4 bases, and 19 bases lay between the germline ends. CDR3 residues: CASSLYPGGGRETQYF. CDR3 nucleotides: TGTGCCAGCAGCCTCTACCCTGGAGGGGGCAGAGAGACCCAGTACTTC.

This chain links TRBV7-2 with TRBJ2-2; no clear D gene. Trimming cost V 1 base and J 4 bases, with 7 bases left between them. The CDR3 length is 14 residues. CDR1 SGHTA and CDR2 FQGNSA come from the germline V gene. The CDR3 coding sequence is TGTGCCAGCAGCTTAGACTATTCCACCGGGGAGCTGTTTTTT. Residues: CASSLDYSTGELFF.

The table lists this clone with a few counts. The rearrangement uses TRBV28 and TRBJ2-1, with 8 positions matching TRBD2. This CDR3 has 15 amino acids. The V segment lost 6 bases and the J segment 10 bases; nucleotides outside the gene matches: 14. Germline CDR1 and CDR2: MDHEN and SYDVKM. CDR3: CASRNLLGGALEQFF. CDR3 coding DNA: TGTGCCAGCAGGAACCTCCTCGGGGGGGCATTAGAGCAGTTCTTC.

The V gene is TRBV5-1, the J gene TRBJ1-1, with TRBD1 matching 11 bases. The CDR3 is 17 amino acids. Germline CDR1 SGHRS, CDR2 YFSETQ. V lost 4 bases, J lost 5 bases, and 13 bases stayed unmatched. In nucleotides, the CDR3 is TGCGCCAGCAGCACCGGGACAGGGGGAGGTTTTGGTACTGAAGCTTTCTTT. It yields the protein CASSTGTGGGFGTEAFF.

This clone occurred once. The chain carries TRBV9 and TRBJ2-1, with 10 bases identical to TRBD2. The V segment lost 1 base and the J segment 7 bases; nucleotides outside the gene matches: 8. Germline lookup yields CDR1 SGDLS and CDR2 YYNGEE. The CDR3 extends over 16 amino acids. This chain's CDR3 is CASSVLSVAGGNEQFF. CDR3 in DNA: TGTGCCAGCAGCGTATTATCGGTAGCGGGAGGAAATGAGCAGTTCTTC.

The J gene is TRBJ2-7, the V gene TRBV6-6, with TRBD2 identical over 9 bases. V lost 5 bases, J lost 4 bases, and 9 bases stayed unmatched. This CDR3 is 15 amino acids long. Germline CDR1 is MNHNY and CDR2 is SVGAGI (reference sequence). In DNA, the CDR3 is TGTGCCAGCAGTAAACCTAGCGGGAAGGTTTACGAGCAGTACTTC. Its protein product is CASSKPSGKVYEQYF.

This clone was detected a few times. The chain combines TRBV9 with TRBJ2-3, with 9 bases identical to TRBD2. Trimming at V came to 3 bases and at J to 2 bases, leaving 1 base not matched to a gene. CDR1 and CDR2 (germline): SGDLS, YYNGEE. CDR3 length: 14 residues. DNA for the CDR3: TGTGCCAGCAGCGAGCGGGGGGTCACAGATACGCAGTATTTT. As protein: CASSERGVTDTQYF.

This chain uses TRBV19 with TRBJ2-1; a possible D gene is TRBD2 (6 bases). The CDR3 extends over 14 amino acids. Between the trimmed V and J ends, which lost 7 bases and 4 bases, there was a span of 14 bases. CDR1 is LNHDA, CDR2 SQIVND, per germline (reference sequence). The CDR3 DNA follows: TGTGCCAGTAATCAGCGGGCCTTATACAATGAGCAGTTCTTC. Amino acids: CASNQRALYNEQFF.

The chain is built from TRBV4-2 and TRBJ2-5, with TRBD2 as a possible D gene (7 bases). The V gene lost 4 bases and the J gene lost 4 bases, with 25 bases spanning the gap. The germline V gene encodes CDR1 LGHNA and CDR2 YNFKEQ. The CDR3 has 18 residues. This chain's CDR3 is CASSPRGREWGIGETQYF. The CDR3 DNA reads TGTGCCAGCAGCCCACGGGGGCGGGAGTGGGGTATCGGAGAGACCCAGTACTTC.